Included here is one T cell receptor (beta chain) sequence, with context. Its antigen is still unknown. A read error may account for a junction end that differs from germline. After constant-region reverse-primer amplification, full-length variable regions underwent semi-nested PCR with Nested Universal Primer A. TCRdb re-called the 5' RACE reads with MiXCR, one entry per CDR3 protein. This repertoire shows about 43,000 distinct CDR3 sequences, around a fifth found once; its top ten account for 4.3%. Tregs were sorted as CD4+CD25+CD127-/low cells. Study-level findings and limits: Tumor Treg TCRs overlapped most with tumor naive CD4+ cells. Tumor memory CD4+ T cell TCR gene usage clustered with blood and lymph node memory CD4+ cells and lymph node naive CD4+ cells.

The sequenced sample was Tregs sorted from a lymph node. The origin of this receptor is a female donor with breast cancer.

The CDR3 DNA reads as TGCGCCAGCGGCTTGGCACCGGGACTGGCAAGCTACGAGCAGTACTTC. Residues: CASGLAPGLASYEQYF. The chain recombines TRBV5-1 with TRBJ2-7; D might be TRBD2 (6 bases). Germline V gene data show CDR1 as SGHRS and CDR2 as YFSETQ. There are 16 residues in the CDR3. The full variable domain, its missing parts supplied by reference TRBV5-1 and TRBJ2-7, is KAGVTQTPRYLIKTRGQQVTLSCSPISGHRSVSWYQQTPGQGLQFLFEYFSETQRNKGNFPGRFSGRQFSNSRSEMNVSTLELGDSALYLCASGLAPGLASYEQYFGPGTRLTVT.